Shown below are 29 T cell receptor beta chains from a single sample sequenced in a study of T-cell reconstitution after alpha-beta-depleted transplantation in children. Unique molecular identifiers were incorporated during preparation of the TCRbeta library. TCRdb redid the calling of the PCR reads with MiXCR, one entry per CDR3 protein. The sample has more than 550,000 distinct CDR3 sequences, roughly a tenth seen once. The source was PBMCs from the stem cell graft donor, collected from the stem cell graft. The receptors stem from a human donor who donated a stem cell graft to a child with acute myeloid leukemia.

The V gene is TRBV6-5, the J gene TRBJ2-1, with TRBD1 matching over 11 bases. Germline lookup yields CDR1 MNHEY and CDR2 SVGAGI. The V gene end was trimmed by 2 bases and the J gene end by 10 bases; junction bases not matched to a gene: 10. The CDR3 has 16 amino acids. The CDR3 bases are TGTGCCAGCAGTTACCCGGGGACAGGGGGACCGAGAGAGCAGTTCTTC. This gives the protein CASSYPGTGGPREQFF.

This clonotype was counted ten times or more. This rearrangement joins TRBV5-1 to TRBJ1-1; 12 bases map to TRBD1. The length of the CDR3 is 15 residues. V shed 5 bases and J 4 bases; nucleotides not matched to a gene: 6. Germline V gene lookup returns CDR1 SGHRS and CDR2 YFSETQ. The CDR3 sequence: CASSPGQGATTEAFF. The CDR3 coding sequence is TGCGCCAGCAGTCCGGGACAGGGGGCGACCACTGAAGCTTTCTTT.

This clonotype was counted ten times or more. The J gene is TRBJ2-7, the V gene TRBV7-8, with D possibly being TRBD1 (6 bases). V lost 5 bases and J 3 bases, leaving 17 bases between the germline ends. This CDR3 comprises 15 residues. Germline CDR1 SGHVS, CDR2 FQNEAQ. The CDR3 DNA is TGTGCCAGCAGCCCCGGGACATGGAATCGCTACGAGCAGTACTTC. It translates to CASSPGTWNRYEQYF.

The chain carries TRBV6-5 and TRBJ1-3; 9 nucleotides align to TRBD1. CDR1 is MNHEY, CDR2 SVGAGI, per germline. Trimming took 0 bases from V and 4 from J; bases not matched to a gene: 7. CDR3 length: 17 amino acids. CDR3 sequence: CASSYSQGAKSGNTIYF. The CDR3 DNA follows: TGTGCCAGCAGTTACTCACAGGGGGCAAAGTCGGGAAACACCATATATTTT.

V gene TRBV15 combines with J gene TRBJ2-7; D is possibly TRBD1 or TRBD2 (5 bases each). From germline, CDR1 is LNHNV and CDR2 YYDKDF (reference sequence). The CDR3 runs to 15 residues. V was clipped by 3 bases and J by 2 bases, with 14 bases between them. Here the CDR3 reads CATSRGTGIPYEQYF. CDR3 DNA sequence: TGTGCCACCAGCAGGGGGACCGGGATCCCCTACGAGCAGTACTTC.

The sample holds many counts of this clonotype. CDR3 nucleotide sequence: TGTGCCAGCAGTTACGTCCTAGCGGGATCCGAGATGAGGACGCAGTATTTT. Translating gives CASSYVLAGSEMRTQYF. The V gene is TRBV6-2 or TRBV6-3, the J gene TRBJ2-3; 9 nucleotides agree with TRBD2. CDR1 and CDR2 from the germline V gene are MNHEY and SVGEGT. The CDR3 sequence is 17 residues long. V shed 2 bases and J 9 bases; nucleotides not matched to a gene: 15.

The chain joins TRBV6-2 or TRBV6-3 to TRBJ2-1; D remains unclear. CDR3 length equals 15 residues. V gave up 0 bases and J gave up 4 bases, with 10 bases separating them. Germline lookup yields CDR1 MNHEY and CDR2 SVGEGT. CDR3 bases: TGTGCCAGCAGTTACTCGGAATTAGTTTACAATGAGCAGTTCTTC. This gives the protein CASSYSELVYNEQFF.

This clonotype was seen ten or more times. V gene TRBV30 combines with J gene TRBJ1-3, with D possibly matching TRBD1 (5 bases). The length of the CDR3 is 14 residues. Trimming left V 3 bases short and J 4 bases short, with 13 bases between. Germline V gene data show CDR1 as GTSNPN and CDR2 as SVGIG (reference sequence). The CDR3 bases are TGTGCCTGGAGGGGGCAGGCGCTCGGAAACACCATATATTTT. Encoded protein: CAWRGQALGNTIYF.

The sample holds a few counts of this clonotype. The rearrangement links TRBV9 to TRBJ2-2; 8 bases align to TRBD1. Per germline, CDR1 SGDLS and CDR2 YYNGEE. V trimming: 0 bases; J trimming: 7 bases; junction bases outside the gene matches: 5. The CDR3 has 15 residues. The CDR3 loop reads CASSVVPGGVGELFF. The CDR3 DNA is TGTGCCAGCAGCGTAGTACCAGGGGGCGTCGGGGAGCTGTTTTTT.

This sequence joins TRBV27 and TRBJ2-2, with 8 bases fitting TRBD2. The CDR3 consists of 16 residues. Per germline, CDR1 MNHEY and CDR2 SMNVEV (reference sequence). V shed 3 bases, J shed 4 bases, and the junction held 7 bases outside the gene matches. Written as DNA, the CDR3 is TGTGCCAGCAGTTTCCACCGGGGGGGAGTCACCGGGGAGCTGTTTTTT. This translates into CASSFHRGGVTGELFF.

The J gene is TRBJ1-2, the V gene TRBV28; D ambiguous. The CDR3 consists of 13 residues. From germline, CDR1 is MDHEN and CDR2 SYDVKM. V lost 1 base to trimming and J lost 8 bases, with 11 bases between them. The CDR3 sequence is CASSLSGLKGYTF. The CDR3, as DNA: TGTGCCAGCAGTTTATCCGGACTGAAAGGCTACACCTTC.

This clonotype was recorded only once. This chain connects TRBV5-1 to TRBJ2-5; possible D gene TRBD2, 6 bases. The CDR3 has 14 residues. Germline V gene sequence: CDR1 SGHRS, CDR2 YFSETQ. V lost 4 bases and J 5 bases, leaving 15 bases between the germline ends. CDR3 region: CASSRESTLETQYF. The CDR3 bases are TGCGCCAGCAGCCGGGAGTCAACCTTGGAGACCCAGTACTTC.

In its sample, this clonotype was seen many times. The chain joins TRBV5-6 to TRBJ2-1; D gene uncertain. Germline-derived CDR1 and CDR2 are SGHDT and YYEEEE. Deletions cut 2 bases from V and 4 bases from J, with 13 bases between. The CDR3 covers 15 residues. CDR3 amino acids: CASSLWIGKYNEQFF. CDR3 DNA sequence: TGTGCCAGCAGCTTATGGATAGGGAAATACAATGAGCAGTTCTTC.

This clonotype occurred many times. The chain employs TRBV6-9 and TRBJ2-1; D unclear. Per germline, CDR1 MNHGY and CDR2 SVAAGI. The length of the CDR3 is 14 residues. The germline V and J ends were trimmed by 0 bases and 10 bases, with 13 bases remaining between them. The CDR3 DNA sequence: TGTGCCAGCAGTTATTCTGGTCGCCTCAGGGAGCAGTTCTTC. Residues: CASSYSGRLREQFF.

The chain recombines TRBV21-1 with TRBJ2-1; the table assigns TRBD2, which was not confirmed against the DNA. TRBV21-1 is labeled a pseudogene. The CDR3 consists of 13 residues. This CDR3 is CASSKDGGNEQFF. For the CDR3, the DNA is TGTGCCAGCAGCAAGGACGGCGGGAATGAGCAGTTCTTC.

This clonotype was picked up a small number of times. The V and J genes are TRBV5-1 and TRBJ2-7; tentatively, D is TRBD1 (6 bases). The CDR3 contains 14 residues. Trimming cost V 7 bases and J 0 bases, with 14 bases left between them. Germline lookup yields CDR1 SGHRS and CDR2 YFSETQ. CDR3 residues: CASGPGASSYEQYF. In DNA form, the CDR3 reads TGCGCCAGCGGGCCAGGGGCGAGCTCCTACGAGCAGTACTTC.

This clonotype turned up a few times. The chain links TRBV20-1 to TRBJ2-2; TRBD1 matches at 9 bases. Per germline, CDR1 DFQATT and CDR2 SNEGSKA (reference sequence). This CDR3 spans 14 amino acids. J lost 5 bases, V lost 4 bases, and 5 bases had no gene match. The CDR3 nucleotides read TGCAGTGCTACCCCGGGGACAGGGACCGGGGAGCTGTTTTTT. It encodes CSATPGTGTGELFF.

The V and J genes are TRBV10-3 and TRBJ1-1; D may be TRBD1 (5 bases). From germline, CDR1 is ENHRY and CDR2 SYGVKD. The CDR3 loop spans 14 amino acids. V lost 6 bases, J lost 2 bases, and 13 bases lay in between. The CDR3 DNA sequence: TGTGCCATCAGACCGCGGGGACTCAACACTGAAGCTTTCTTT. Its translation is CAIRPRGLNTEAFF.

The chain is built from TRBV25-1 and TRBJ2-3; D is uncertain. The length of the CDR3 is 10 residues. Trimming shortened V by 5 bases and J by 9 bases, and 6 bases separated the two germline ends. Germline CDR1 and CDR2: MGHDK and SYGVNS. The CDR3 DNA reads as TGTGCCAGCAGTTATGAAACGCAGTATTTT. As protein: CASSYETQYF.

This chain uses TRBV7-8 with TRBJ2-5; D ambiguous. The CDR3 has 13 amino acids. CDR1 is SGHVS, CDR2 FQNEAQ, per germline. V was clipped by 2 bases and J by 2 bases, with 6 bases between them. Here the CDR3 reads CASSLTNQETQYF. The DNA of the CDR3 is TGTGCCAGCAGCTTAACCAATCAAGAGACCCAGTACTTC.

The chain combines TRBV28 with TRBJ2-7, with a possible D match to TRBD1 (5 bases). The germline gives CDR1 MDHEN, CDR2 SYDVKM. The CDR3 covers 16 residues. Trimming pared 3 bases from V and 1 base from J, leaving 16 bases between. CDR3 in DNA: TGTGCCAGCAGTTTCCCCCAGGGAATGGGGTCCTACGAGCAGTACTTC. Amino acid sequence: CASSFPQGMGSYEQYF.

The V gene is TRBV9, the J gene TRBJ2-7; TRBD2 agrees at 12 bases. Per germline, CDR1 SGDLS and CDR2 YYNGEE. V was clipped by 2 bases and J by 7 bases; unmatched bases: 13. The CDR3 loop spans 17 amino acids. The CDR3 here is CASSVGLAGEMAGEQYF. CDR3 DNA sequence: TGTGCCAGCAGCGTGGGACTAGCGGGCGAAATGGCGGGGGAGCAGTACTTC.

This chain links TRBV7-3 with TRBJ1-2, with 7 bases aligning to TRBD1. The junction had 9 bases not matched to a gene; V was cut back by 1 base and J by 7 bases. Germline loops: CDR1 SGHTA, CDR2 FQGTGA. The CDR3 has 15 amino acids. The CDR3 sequence is CASSLKGQGEGGYTF. CDR3 nucleotide sequence: TGTGCCAGCAGCTTAAAAGGGCAGGGGGAGGGTGGCTACACCTTC.

The chain couples TRBV5-1 to TRBJ1-1; a weak D match, TRBD1 (5 bases). The CDR3 is 15 amino acids. V shed 5 bases and J shed 0 bases, with 14 bases lying between them. CDR1 is SGHRS and CDR2 is YFSETQ in the germline V gene. The CDR3 spells CASSYQGSMNTEAFF. CDR3 bases: TGCGCCAGCAGTTATCAGGGTAGCATGAACACTGAAGCTTTCTTT.

This clonotype was counted a few times. The chain is built from TRBV6-2 or TRBV6-3 and TRBJ1-5; no clear D. Trimming took 2 bases from V and 4 from J, leaving 15 bases between them. CDR3 length equals 16 residues. CDR1 and CDR2 from the germline V gene are MNHEY and SVGEGT. The CDR3 coding sequence is TGTGCCAGCAGTTACCCCCCGTGGAACCCTAATCAGCCCCAGCATTTT. Protein: CASSYPPWNPNQPQHF.

The V call is TRBV24-1, the J call TRBJ2-7, with 8 bases fitting TRBD1. CDR1 and CDR2 (germline): KGHDR, SFDVKD. V dropped 5 bases and J dropped 3; count of bases not matched to a gene: 8. There are 15 residues in the CDR3. CDR3 DNA sequence: TGTGCCACCAGTGCCCCGGGACAGGAGCTCTACGAGCAGTACTTC. Its translation: CATSAPGQELYEQYF.

This clonotype was seen a handful of times. V gene TRBV12-3 or TRBV12-4 combines with J gene TRBJ2-1, with D possibly being TRBD2 (6 bases). The CDR3 is 15 amino acids. V was shortened by 3 bases and J by 6 bases, with 15 bases between the two germline ends. The CDR3 loop reads CASSLSGERGNEQFF. The CDR3 DNA reads as TGTGCCAGCAGTTTGTCGGGGGAGCGAGGCAATGAGCAGTTCTTC.

At least ten counts were recorded for this clonotype. The rearrangement links TRBV7-2 to TRBJ2-4, with 9 bases identical to TRBD2. Germline V gene data show CDR1 as SGHTA and CDR2 as FQGNSA. V was clipped by 4 bases and J by 7 bases; unmatched bases: 11. The CDR3 is 16 residues long. The CDR3 bases are TGTGCCAGCAGCTCCCCCCGCGGGAGGGCCCGGAACATTCAGTACTTC. Translating it yields CASSSPRGRARNIQYF.

The CDR3 DNA is TGCGCCAGCAAGAACGCAGGACTAGCGTTCCACTACGAGCAGTACTTC. Its protein product is CASKNAGLAFHYEQYF. The chain links TRBV5-1 to TRBJ2-7, with TRBD2 matching 9 bases. This CDR3 has 16 amino acids. Germline V gives CDR1 SGHRS, CDR2 YFSETQ. Trimming cost V 6 bases and J 3 bases; bases outside gene matches: 13. The full variable domain, with the rest looked up from reference TRBV5-1 and TRBJ2-7, is KAGVTQTPRYLIKTRGQQVTLSCSPISGHRSVSWYQQTPGQGLQFLFEYFSETQRNKGNFPGRFSGRQFSNSRSEMNVSTLELGDSALYLCASKNAGLAFHYEQYFGPGTRLTVT.